What follows are 3 T cell receptor beta chains derived from one specimen sequenced in a study of T cells in Graves' hyperthyroidism and ophthalmopathy. Amplified TCR beta CDR3 regions derived from RNA transcripts. The TCR CDR3 was amplified in a first-round RT-PCR using the HTBI primer set. In TCRdb, the multiplex PCR reads were re-called with MiXCR into one record per CDR3 protein. Of 610,000 or so distinct CDR3 sequences detected, 35% to 55% appear once; the ten largest clones hold approximately 7.5%. Sequencing was carried out using peripheral blood or thyroid tissue (not recorded which). The receptors here all came from a woman aged 18 to 35 with Graves' hyperthyroidism.

In its sample, this clonotype was seen a few times. The chain employs TRBV6-2 or TRBV6-3 and TRBJ2-7, with D perhaps TRBD1 (6 bases). Trimming removed 5 bases from V and 3 bases from J, with 23 bases in between. The CDR3 spans 17 residues. Germline V gene lookup returns CDR1 MNHEY and CDR2 SVGEGT. In nucleotides, the CDR3 is TGTGCCAGCAGTGACCCGGTCGGCGGCCGCAGGGGCTACGAGCAGTACTTC. It codes for CASSDPVGGRRGYEQYF.

This clonotype was observed at least ten times. The CDR3 DNA reads as TGTGCCAGCAGCTTAGAACGGGACAGGGGGCTATACGAGCAGTACTTC. This sequence encodes CASSLERDRGLYEQYF. The chain has TRBV7-2 and TRBJ2-7; 12 nucleotides agree with TRBD1. Germline CDR1 reads SGHTA; CDR2 reads FQGNSA. The ends lost 1 base at V and 4 bases at J; junction bases unmatched: 5. CDR3 length: 16 residues. Using reference TRBV7-2 and TRBJ2-7 for the parts outside the CDR3, the full variable domain is GAGVSQSPSNKVTEKGKDVELRCDPISGHTALYWYRQSLGQGLEFLIYFQGNSAPDKSGLPSDRFSAERTGGSVSTLTIQRTQQEDSAVYLCASSLERDRGLYEQYFGPGTRLTVT.

There are many counts of this clonotype. The chain has TRBV9 and TRBJ2-2; the match to TRBD2 covers 13 bases. V was clipped by 2 bases and J by 7 bases; unmatched bases: 2. Germline CDR1 SGDLS, CDR2 YYNGEE. CDR3 size: 15 residues. The CDR3 here is CASSVGLAGHGELFF. DNA for the CDR3: TGTGCCAGCAGCGTGGGACTAGCGGGACACGGGGAGCTGTTTTTT.